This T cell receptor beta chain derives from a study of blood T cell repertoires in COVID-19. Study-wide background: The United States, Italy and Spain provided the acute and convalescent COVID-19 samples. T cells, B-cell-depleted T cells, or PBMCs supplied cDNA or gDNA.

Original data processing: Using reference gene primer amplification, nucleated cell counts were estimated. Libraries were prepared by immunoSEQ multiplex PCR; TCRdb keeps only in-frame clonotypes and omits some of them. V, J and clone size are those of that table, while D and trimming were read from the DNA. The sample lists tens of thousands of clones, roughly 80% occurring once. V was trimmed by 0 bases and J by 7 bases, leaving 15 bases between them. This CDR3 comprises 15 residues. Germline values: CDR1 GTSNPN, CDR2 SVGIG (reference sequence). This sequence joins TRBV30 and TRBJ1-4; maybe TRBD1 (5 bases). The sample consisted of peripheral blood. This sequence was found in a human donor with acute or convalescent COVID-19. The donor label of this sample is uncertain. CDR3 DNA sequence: TGTGCCTGGAGTGTATCGGCAGGGTCTGGTGAAAAACTGTTTTTT. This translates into CAWSVSAGSGEKLFF.